The 2 T cell receptor beta chains below all came from one sample that was sequenced in a study of blood T cells in healthy people across ages. PCR was performed a second time for about 6 to 11 cycles using a sample-barcoded 5' primer and a J-beta primer mix. Each CDR3 protein is one row after TCRdb ran MiXCR on the 5' RACE reads. This table holds 650,000 to 800,000 distinct CDR3 sequences, approximately 52% found once. Source material: blood. The origin of the receptors is a woman over 75 in good health.

The V and J genes are TRBV7-3 and TRBJ2-1, with D maybe TRBD2 (6 bases). Germline values: CDR1 SGHTA, CDR2 FQGTGA. This CDR3 contains 15 residues. Trimming took 6 bases from V and 1 from J, leaving 13 bases between them. The CDR3 DNA follows: TGTGCCAGCAGAAAAAAGGGAGGTTCCTACAATGAGCAGTTCTTC. Protein sequence: CASRKKGGSYNEQFF.

Turning to this clonotype: A much larger clone is a single base away; this may be a read error. This chain uses TRBV3-1 with TRBJ2-1; 8 positions match TRBD1. In germline, CDR1 is LGHDT, CDR2 YNNKEL (reference sequence). This CDR3 spans 15 amino acids. The chain's CDR3 is CANSQAGGFYNEQFF. The CDR3 coding sequence is TGTGCCAACAGCCAAGCAGGGGGCTTCTACAATGAGCAGTTCTTC.